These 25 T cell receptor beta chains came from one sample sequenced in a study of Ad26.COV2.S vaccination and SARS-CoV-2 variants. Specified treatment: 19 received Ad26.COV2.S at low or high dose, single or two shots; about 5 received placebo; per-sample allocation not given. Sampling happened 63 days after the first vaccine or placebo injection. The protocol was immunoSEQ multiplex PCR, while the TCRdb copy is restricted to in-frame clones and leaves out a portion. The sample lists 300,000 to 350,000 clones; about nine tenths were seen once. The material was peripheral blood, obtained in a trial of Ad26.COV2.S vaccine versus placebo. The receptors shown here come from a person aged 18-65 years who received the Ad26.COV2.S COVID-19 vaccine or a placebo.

The CDR3 bases are TGCGCCAGCAGCCCCTTTTCGGCTGGACAGGTCGAAAAACTGTTTTTT. As protein: CASSPFSAGQVEKLFF. The chain joins TRBV5-1 to TRBJ1-4; 7 positions match TRBD1. V was pared by 4 bases and J by 8 bases, with 14 bases of the junction left unmatched. The CDR3 sequence is 16 residues long. Germline assignment: CDR1 SGHRS and CDR2 YFSETQ.

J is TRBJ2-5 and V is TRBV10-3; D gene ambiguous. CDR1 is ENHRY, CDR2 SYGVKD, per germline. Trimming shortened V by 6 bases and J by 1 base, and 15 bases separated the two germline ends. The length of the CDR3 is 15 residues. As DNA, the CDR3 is TGTGCCATCAGCGATGCGGCATGGTCCCAAGAGACCCAGTACTTC. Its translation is CAISDAAWSQETQYF.

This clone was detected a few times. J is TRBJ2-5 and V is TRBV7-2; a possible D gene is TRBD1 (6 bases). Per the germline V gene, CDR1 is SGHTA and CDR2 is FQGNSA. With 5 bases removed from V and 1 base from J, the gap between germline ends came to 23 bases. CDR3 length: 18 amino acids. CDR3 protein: CASSPGQQLFNFQETQYF. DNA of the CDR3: TGTGCCAGCAGCCCTGGACAGCAACTCTTCAACTTCCAAGAGACCCAGTACTTC.

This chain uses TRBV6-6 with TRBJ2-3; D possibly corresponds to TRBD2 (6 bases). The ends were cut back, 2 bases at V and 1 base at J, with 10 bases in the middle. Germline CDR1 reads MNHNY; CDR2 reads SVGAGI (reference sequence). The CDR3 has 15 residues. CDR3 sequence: CASSYGGAGTDTQYF. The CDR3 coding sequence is TGTGCCAGCAGTTACGGCGGGGCCGGCACAGATACGCAGTATTTT.

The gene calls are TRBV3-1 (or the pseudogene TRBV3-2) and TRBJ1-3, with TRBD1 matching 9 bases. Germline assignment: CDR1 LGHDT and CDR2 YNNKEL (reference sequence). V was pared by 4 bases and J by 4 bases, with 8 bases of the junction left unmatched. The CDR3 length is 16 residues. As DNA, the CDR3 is TGTGCCAGCAGCCCTGACACAGGGGGCAGAGGAAACACCATATATTTT. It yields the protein CASSPDTGGRGNTIYF.

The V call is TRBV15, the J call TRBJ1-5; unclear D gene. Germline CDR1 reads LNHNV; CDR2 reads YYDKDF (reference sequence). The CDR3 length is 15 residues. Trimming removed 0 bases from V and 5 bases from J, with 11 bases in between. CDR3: CATSRDGRRDQPQHF. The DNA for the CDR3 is TGTGCCACCAGCAGAGATGGCAGGAGGGATCAGCCCCAGCATTTT.

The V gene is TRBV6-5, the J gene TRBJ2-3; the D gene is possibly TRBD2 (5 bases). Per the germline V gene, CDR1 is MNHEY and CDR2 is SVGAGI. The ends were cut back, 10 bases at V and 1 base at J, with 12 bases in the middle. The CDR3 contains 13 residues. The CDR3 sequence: CATQLGGTDTQYF. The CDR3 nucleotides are TGTGCCACCCAGCTGGGAGGCACAGATACGCAGTATTTT.

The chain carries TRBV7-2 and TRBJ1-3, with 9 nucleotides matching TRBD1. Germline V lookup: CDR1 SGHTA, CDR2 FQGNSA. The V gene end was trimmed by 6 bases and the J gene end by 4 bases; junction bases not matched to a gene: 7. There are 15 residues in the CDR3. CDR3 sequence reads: CASSPQGAVGNTIYF. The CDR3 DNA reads TGTGCCAGCAGTCCACAGGGGGCGGTCGGAAACACCATATATTTT.

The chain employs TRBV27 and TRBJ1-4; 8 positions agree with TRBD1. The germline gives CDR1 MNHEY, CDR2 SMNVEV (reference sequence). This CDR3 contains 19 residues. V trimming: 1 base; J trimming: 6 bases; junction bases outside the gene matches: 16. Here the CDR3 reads CASSLCWTGRLGNYEKLFF. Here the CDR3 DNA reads TGTGCCAGCAGTTTATGTTGGACAGGGCGTTTGGGTAACTATGAAAAACTGTTTTTT. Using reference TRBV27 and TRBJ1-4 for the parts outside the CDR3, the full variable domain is EAQVTQNPRYLITVTGKKLTVTCSQNMNHEYMSWYRQDPGLGLRQIYYSMNVEVTDKGDVPEGYKVSRKEKRNFPLILESPSPNQTSLYFCASSLCWTGRLGNYEKLFFGSGTQLSVL.

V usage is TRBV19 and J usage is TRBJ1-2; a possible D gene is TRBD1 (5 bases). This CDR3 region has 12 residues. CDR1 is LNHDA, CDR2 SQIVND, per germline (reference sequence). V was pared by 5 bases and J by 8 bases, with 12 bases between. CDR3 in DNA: TGTGCCAGTAGTCTAGGGGTAGAGGGCTACACCTTC. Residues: CASSLGVEGYTF.

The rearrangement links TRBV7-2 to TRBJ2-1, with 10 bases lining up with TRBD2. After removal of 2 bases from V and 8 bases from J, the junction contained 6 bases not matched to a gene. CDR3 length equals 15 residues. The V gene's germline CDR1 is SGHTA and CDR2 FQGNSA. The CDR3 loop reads CASSLSAGGGHEQFF. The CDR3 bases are TGTGCCAGCAGCTTATCAGCGGGAGGGGGTCATGAGCAGTTCTTC.

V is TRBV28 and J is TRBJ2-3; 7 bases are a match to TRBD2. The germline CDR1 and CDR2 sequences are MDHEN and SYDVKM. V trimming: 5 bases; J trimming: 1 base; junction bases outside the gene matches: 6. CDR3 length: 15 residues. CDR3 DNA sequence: TGTGCCAGCAGTGGCCCTAGCGGCCGCACAGATACGCAGTATTTT. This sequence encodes CASSGPSGRTDTQYF.

CDR3: CASSESRQPQHF. The CDR3 bases are TGTGCCAGCAGTGAAAGCCGTCAGCCCCAGCATTTT. The chain combines TRBV6-1 with TRBJ1-5, with unresolved D. Trimming left V 2 bases short and J 6 bases short, with 5 bases between. The length of the CDR3 is 12 residues. Germline V gene lookup returns CDR1 MNHNS and CDR2 SASEGT.

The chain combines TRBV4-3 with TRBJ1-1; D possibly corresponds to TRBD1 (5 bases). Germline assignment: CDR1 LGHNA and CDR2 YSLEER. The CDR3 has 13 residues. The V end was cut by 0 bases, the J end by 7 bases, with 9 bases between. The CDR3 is CASSQDPGFEAFF. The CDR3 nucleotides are TGCGCCAGCAGCCAAGACCCAGGGTTTGAAGCTTTCTTT.

CDR3 loop: CASSRPLGYEQYV. CDR3 sequence (DNA): TGTGCCAGCAGCCGCCCACTTGGATACGAGCAGTACGTC. The chain combines TRBV5-8 with TRBJ2-7; D gene unclear. The CDR3 runs to 13 residues. Trimming pared 4 bases from V and 4 bases from J, leaving 12 bases between. Germline CDR1 is SGHTS and CDR2 is YDEGEE.

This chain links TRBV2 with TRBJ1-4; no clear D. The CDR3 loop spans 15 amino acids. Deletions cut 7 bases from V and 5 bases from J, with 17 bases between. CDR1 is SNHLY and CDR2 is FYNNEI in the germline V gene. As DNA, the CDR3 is TGTGCCAGCAAAACTGAACAGATCAAGAATGAAAAACTGTTTTTT. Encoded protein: CASKTEQIKNEKLFF.

The CDR3 DNA is TGTGCCTGGAGTGAGACCCCCGTTCTTAACTATGGCTACACCTTC. Its protein is CAWSETPVLNYGYTF. This sequence joins TRBV30 and TRBJ1-2; D gene ambiguous. With 1 base removed from V and 1 base from J, the gap between germline ends came to 13 bases. CDR3 size: 15 residues. Germline values: CDR1 GTSNPN, CDR2 SVGIG (reference sequence).

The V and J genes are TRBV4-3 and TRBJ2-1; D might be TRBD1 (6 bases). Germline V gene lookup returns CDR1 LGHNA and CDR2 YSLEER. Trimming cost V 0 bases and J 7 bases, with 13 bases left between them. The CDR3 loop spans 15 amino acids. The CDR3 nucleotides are TGCGCCAGCAGCCAAGAAAGGCAGGGGAATAATGAGCAGTTCTTC. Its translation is CASSQERQGNNEQFF.

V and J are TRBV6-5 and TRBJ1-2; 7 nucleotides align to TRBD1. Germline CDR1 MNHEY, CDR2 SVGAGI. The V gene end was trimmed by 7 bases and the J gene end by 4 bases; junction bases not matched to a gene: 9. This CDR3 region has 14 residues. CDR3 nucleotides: TGTGCCAGCACGAACAGGGGCCTCTCCTATGGCTACACCTTC. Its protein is CASTNRGLSYGYTF.

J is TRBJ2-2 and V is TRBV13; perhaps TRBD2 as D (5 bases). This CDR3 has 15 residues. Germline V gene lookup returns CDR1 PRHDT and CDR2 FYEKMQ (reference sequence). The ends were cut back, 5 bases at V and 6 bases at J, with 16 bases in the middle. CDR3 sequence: CASSHGTGGPGELFF. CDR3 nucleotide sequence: TGTGCCAGCAGCCACGGTACGGGCGGGCCCGGGGAGCTGTTTTTT. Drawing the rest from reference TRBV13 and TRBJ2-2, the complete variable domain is AAGVIQSPRHLIKEKRETATLKCYPIPRHDTVYWYQQGPGQDPQFLISFYEKMQSDKGSIPDRFSAQQFSDYHSELNMSSLELGDSALYFCASSHGTGGPGELFFGEGSRLTVL.

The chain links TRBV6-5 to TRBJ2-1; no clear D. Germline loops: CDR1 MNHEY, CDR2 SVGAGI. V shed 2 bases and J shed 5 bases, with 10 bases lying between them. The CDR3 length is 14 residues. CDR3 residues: CASSYSFQDNEQFF. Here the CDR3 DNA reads TGTGCCAGCAGTTACAGCTTCCAAGACAATGAGCAGTTCTTC.

Written as DNA, the CDR3 is TGTGCCAGCTCCCAAATCCCTGTTCTCGGGGAAGGTGGAAACACCATATATTTT. It translates to CASSQIPVLGEGGNTIYF. The rearrangement links TRBV28 to TRBJ1-3; no definite D call. Germline assignment: CDR1 MDHEN and CDR2 SYDVKM. This CDR3 contains 18 residues. Deletions cut 8 bases from V and 3 bases from J, with 26 bases between.

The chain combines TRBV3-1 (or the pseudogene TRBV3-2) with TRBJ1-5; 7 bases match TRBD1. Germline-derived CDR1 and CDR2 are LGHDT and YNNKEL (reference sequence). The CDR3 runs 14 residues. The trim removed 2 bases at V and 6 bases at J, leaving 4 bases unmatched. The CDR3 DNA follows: TGTGCCAGCAGCCAAACAGGGGAGAGTCAGCCCCAGCATTTT. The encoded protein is CASSQTGESQPQHF.

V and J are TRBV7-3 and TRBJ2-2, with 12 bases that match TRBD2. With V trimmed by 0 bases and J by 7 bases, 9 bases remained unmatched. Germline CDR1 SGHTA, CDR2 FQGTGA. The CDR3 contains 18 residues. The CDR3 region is CASSLTRPSGRAIGELFF. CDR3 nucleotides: TGTGCCAGCAGCTTAACGCGGCCTAGCGGGAGGGCGATCGGGGAGCTGTTTTTT. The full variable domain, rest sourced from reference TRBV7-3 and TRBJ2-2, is GAGVSQTPSNKVTEKGKYVELRCDPISGHTALYWYRQSLGQGPEFLIYFQGTGAADDSGLPNDRFFAVRPEGSVSTLKIQRTERGDSAVYLCASSLTRPSGRAIGELFFGEGSRLTVL.

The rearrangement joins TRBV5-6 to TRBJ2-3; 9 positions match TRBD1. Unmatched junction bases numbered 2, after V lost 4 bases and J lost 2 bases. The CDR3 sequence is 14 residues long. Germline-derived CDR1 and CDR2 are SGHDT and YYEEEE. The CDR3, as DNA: TGTGCCAGCAGCCACAGGGGGCACACAGATACGCAGTATTTT. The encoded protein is CASSHRGHTDTQYF.